The T cell receptor (beta chain) under discussion was sequenced for a study of T cells in Graves' hyperthyroidism and ophthalmopathy. Amplified TCR beta CDR3 regions derived from RNA transcripts. Initially, a first-round RT-PCR of the TCR CDR3 employed the HTBI primer set. TCRdb reprocessed the multiplex PCR reads via MiXCR and lists one record per CDR3 protein. The top ten hold 18% of the sample, which has approximately 530,000 distinct CDR3 sequences, approximately 16% seen once. This clonotype has ten or more counts. The diagnostic basis comprised clinical symptoms, serum thyroxine and TRAb, thyroid ultrasound and orbital computed tomography. V trimming: 7 bases; J trimming: 6 bases; junction bases outside the gene matches: 15. The CDR3 contains 17 residues.

Specimen: blood. The V call is TRBV12-3 or TRBV12-4, the J call TRBJ1-2; 12 bases align to TRBD1. This TCR derives from a woman aged 18-30 years with Graves' hyperthyroidism. The CDR3 coding sequence is TGTGCCAGCAATCCCTCCGGGACAGGGGGCGGGATAAATGGCTACACCTTC. Translated: CASNPSGTGGGINGYTF.